Reported below is one T cell receptor (beta chain). The study drew its donors from healthy HIV-negative adults without recent acute infections or vaccinations. The source of the sample is a study of shared clonotypes between healthy human individuals. Per the germline V gene, CDR1 is SGHNT and CDR2 is YENEEA. This CDR3 region has 16 residues. Trimming took 5 bases from V and 1 from J, leaving 16 bases between them. Profiled with immunoSEQ multiplex PCR; TCRdb holds only in-frame clones, not every one. Of under 2.5 million clones detected, less than 95% appear once; the ten largest clones hold 0.3% to 0.4%.

The sequencing sample was made of naive CD4+ T cells from PBMCs. Stated subset: CD45RA+ positively selected. The receptor comes from a man aged 18 to 29 in good health. Some clones in this sample may be carry-over from other donors' samples. J is TRBJ2-3 and V is TRBV11-3; TRBD2 might be the D (5 bases). CDR3 region: CASSPGLSGGTDTQYF. CDR3 DNA sequence: TGTGCCAGCAGCCCGGGCCTCTCCGGGGGCACAGATACGCAGTATTTT.